A selection of T cell receptor beta chains follows, all from one sample in a study of T-cell reconstitution after alpha-beta-depleted transplantation in children. One entry per CDR3 protein, called by TCRdb with MiXCR from the PCR reads. The sample yields about 610,000 distinct CDR3 sequences, more than 9% seen once. The sample here was PBMCs from the stem cell graft donor, taken from the stem cell graft. Receptors originate from a human donor who donated a stem cell graft to a child with acute myeloid leukemia. Each CDR3 is given with its conserved first and last residue. The D gene is left open where the match is weak. A clone size is listed for some rows: how often the clone was seen (once, few, many), or a class if it is expanded.

-,TRBJ1-5,-,TRBV20-1,CSARDPQAGQPQHF,TGCAGTGCTAGAGATCCCCAGGCGGGCCAGCCCCAGCATTTT
TRBD1,TRBJ2-3,few,TRBV15,CATSREGRQGAPDTQYF,TGTGCCACCAGTCGAGAAGGGCGTCAGGGGGCCCCAGATACGCAGTATTTT
TRBD2,TRBJ2-7,few,TRBV13,CASSSTSGRGYEQYF,TGTGCCAGCAGCTCTACTAGCGGGAGGGGCTACGAGCAGTACTTC
-,TRBJ1-1,many,TRBV29-1,CSVEVGWDTEAFF,TGCAGCGTTGAAGTAGGGTGGGACACTGAAGCTTTCTTT
-,TRBJ2-5,few,TRBV3-1,CASSHARGLQTQYF,TGTGCCAGCAGCCATGCCCGGGGTCTACAGACCCAGTACTTC
-,TRBJ2-3,many,TRBV5-1,CASSLGGWGTDTQYF,TGCGCCAGCAGCTTGGGAGGGTGGGGAACAGATACGCAGTATTTT
TRBD2,TRBJ2-7,many,TRBV4-3,CASSQDRGGLAASYEQYF,TGCGCCAGCAGCCAAGATCGAGGCGGACTAGCGGCCTCCTACGAGCAGTACTTC
-,TRBJ2-2,-,TRBV21-1,CASSKCGGANTGELFF,TGTGCCAGCAGCAAATGCGGTGGCGCGAACACCGGGGAGCTGTTTTTT
-,TRBJ2-1,many,TRBV7-9,CASSLGMPHNEQFF,TGTGCCAGCAGCCTGGGTATGCCGCACAATGAGCAGTTCTTC
TRBD1,TRBJ1-2,many,TRBV29-1,CSVWTGYGYTF,TGCAGCGTCTGGACAGGGTATGGCTACACCTTC
-,TRBJ1-1,many,TRBV7-3,CASSLTSGGNTEAFF,TGTGCCAGCAGCTTAACGTCTGGAGGGAACACTGAAGCTTTCTTT
-,TRBJ1-5,many,TRBV6-2/TRBV6-3,CASSYSGGRGNQPQHF,TGTGCCAGCAGTTACTCGGGGGGGCGCGGAAATCAGCCCCAGCATTTT
-,TRBJ1-2,-,TRBV5-1,CASSLEGLADNGYTF,TGCGCCAGCAGCTTGGAGGGGCTCGCGGATAATGGCTACACCTTC
-,TRBJ2-1,-,TRBV2,CASSGFLMGNEQFF,TGTGCCAGCAGTGGCTTTCTTATGGGCAATGAGCAGTTCTTC
-,TRBJ1-2,many,TRBV10-3,CAISEQVDYGYTF,TGTGCCATCAGTGAACAGGTGGACTATGGCTACACCTTC
TRBD2,TRBJ2-3,few,TRBV12-3/TRBV12-4,CASSRPGGATTDTQYF,TGTGCCAGCAGTCGCCCGGGAGGGGCTACCACAGATACGCAGTATTTT
TRBD1,TRBJ2-7,few,TRBV28,CASSLTPGTGPYEQYF,TGTGCCAGCAGTCTTACGCCCGGGACAGGGCCCTACGAGCAGTACTTC
-,TRBJ2-7,few,TRBV28,CASAVDRGSYEQYF,TGTGCCAGCGCGGTAGATCGGGGCTCCTACGAGCAGTACTTC
-,TRBJ2-7,many,TRBV27,CASSFNSNYEQYF,TGTGCCAGCAGTTTCAACAGTAACTACGAGCAGTACTTC
-,TRBJ1-6,many,TRBV10-3,CAISERQDDSPLHF,TGTGCCATCAGTGAAAGACAGGACGACTCACCCCTCCACTTT
-,TRBJ2-1,-,TRBV5-1,CASTFGSLGNEQFF,TGCGCCAGCACTTTCGGGTCGCTGGGCAATGAGCAGTTCTTC
-,TRBJ2-7,many,TRBV29-1,CSVGESGEQYF,TGCAGCGTGGGGGAGTCCGGCGAGCAGTACTTC
-,TRBJ2-7,many,TRBV27,CASSFEGSGEQYF,TGTGCCAGCAGTTTTGAGGGATCGGGAGAGCAGTACTTC
-,TRBJ2-3,many,TRBV15,CATSRGPGSADTQYF,TGTGCCACCAGCAGAGGGCCAGGGTCGGCAGATACGCAGTATTTT
-,TRBJ2-1,-,TRBV7-8,CASSLGLPRNNEQFF,TGTGCCAGCAGTCTGGGACTCCCCCGTAACAATGAGCAGTTCTTC
TRBD1,TRBJ1-1,few,TRBV20-1,CSATADRAEAFF,TGCAGTGCTACGGCGGACAGGGCTGAAGCTTTCTTT
-,TRBJ2-2,-,TRBV19,CASSIMGTGELFF,TGTGCCAGTAGTATTATGGGCACCGGGGAGCTGTTTTTT
-,TRBJ2-2,few,TRBV20-1,CSAPHRGALGELFF,TGCAGTGCCCCTCATAGGGGGGCGCTTGGGGAGCTGTTTTTT
-,TRBJ2-1,few,TRBV29-1,CSVRGGVTGNEQFF,TGCAGCGTCCGGGGTGGAGTAACGGGGAATGAGCAGTTCTTC
TRBD1,TRBJ1-6,few,TRBV7-2,CASRSRGQANSPLHF,TGTGCCAGCAGATCAAGGGGACAGGCGAATTCACCCCTCCACTTT
-,TRBJ2-1,-,TRBV29-1,CSVPSHNEQFF,TGCAGCGTTCCCTCCCACAATGAGCAGTTCTTC
-,TRBJ1-1,-,TRBV9,CASSPLQGPGTEAFF,TGTGCCAGCAGCCCCCTTCAAGGCCCGGGGACTGAAGCTTTCTTT
-,TRBJ1-2,many,TRBV14,CASSQTGSYGYTF,TGTGCCAGCAGCCAAACAGGGAGCTATGGCTACACCTTC
TRBD2,TRBJ2-3,once,TRBV12-3/TRBV12-4,CASSLALAETFTDTQYF,TGTGCCAGCAGTTTAGCTCTAGCGGAAACATTCACAGATACGCAGTATTTT
TRBD2,TRBJ2-1,few,TRBV7-3,CASTIAGDGNEQFF,TGTGCCAGCACCATAGCGGGAGACGGTAATGAGCAGTTCTTC
-,TRBJ2-7,few,TRBV7-9,CASSLGDPLPDF,TGTGCCAGCAGCTTAGGGGACCCCCTACCAGACTTC
-,TRBJ2-1,many,TRBV4-3,CASSQDMDGWSSYNEQFF,TGCGCCAGCAGCCAAGATATGGACGGTTGGAGCTCCTACAATGAGCAGTTCTTC
TRBD2,TRBJ2-2,few,TRBV10-3,CAIGGTSGNTNTGELFF,TGTGCCATCGGCGGGACTAGCGGTAATACGAACACCGGGGAGCTGTTTTTT
-,TRBJ1-2,few,TRBV5-1,CASSLVPPGGGYTF,TGCGCCAGCAGCTTGGTGCCGCCCGGCGGGGGCTACACCTTC
TRBD2,TRBJ2-2,few,TRBV6-2/TRBV6-3,CATHRTSGSVPSGELFF,TGTGCCACCCATCGGACTAGCGGGAGTGTCCCTTCCGGGGAGCTGTTTTTT